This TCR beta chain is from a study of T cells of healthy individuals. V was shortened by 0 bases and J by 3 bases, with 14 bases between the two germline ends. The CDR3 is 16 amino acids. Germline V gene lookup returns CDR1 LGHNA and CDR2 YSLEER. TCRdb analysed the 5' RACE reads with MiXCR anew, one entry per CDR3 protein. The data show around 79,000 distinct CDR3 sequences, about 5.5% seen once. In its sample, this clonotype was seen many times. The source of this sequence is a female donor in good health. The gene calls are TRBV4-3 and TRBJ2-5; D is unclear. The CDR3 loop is CASSQDFSGAKETQYF. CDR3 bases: TGCGCCAGCAGCCAAGATTTTTCCGGAGCTAAAGAGACCCAGTACTTC.